Presented here are 20 T cell receptor beta chains from one specimen sequenced in a study of blood T cell repertoires in COVID-19. Repertoires were generated with immunoSEQ multiplex PCR, while TCRdb's copy carries only in-frame clones and drops some. Of approximately 290,000 clones in the sample, 84% were seen once. Sequencing was carried out using peripheral blood. The receptors here all came from a person aged 65 to 85 with COVID-19, enrolled during active disease.

This clone showed up just a few times. V usage is TRBV7-9 and J usage is TRBJ1-4; D remains ambiguous. There are 11 residues in the CDR3. Deletions cut 3 bases from V and 8 bases from J, with 4 bases between. Germline V lookup: CDR1 SEHNR, CDR2 FQNEAQ (reference sequence). This CDR3 reads CASSLQEKLFF. The DNA of the CDR3 is TGTGCCAGCAGCTTGCAGGAAAAACTGTTTTTT.

This clone was picked up one time. The rearrangement uses TRBV10-3 and TRBJ1-4; D remains ambiguous. From germline, CDR1 is ENHRY and CDR2 SYGVKD. Trimming pared 11 bases from V and 3 bases from J, leaving 13 bases between. The CDR3 length is 13 residues. The CDR3, as DNA: TGTGCCGCACAAGACACCTCTAATGAAAAACTGTTTTTT. It yields the protein CAAQDTSNEKLFF.

CDR3 sequence (DNA): TGTGCCAGCAGTGAAGCTTATACTTATGGCTACACCTTC. Its protein is CASSEAYTYGYTF. The chain combines TRBV6-1 with TRBJ1-2; D gene uncertain. This CDR3 contains 13 residues. V gave up 0 bases and J gave up 5 bases, with 7 bases separating them. Germline V CDR1 and CDR2: MNHNS, SASEGT.

The chain is built from TRBV2 and TRBJ2-6; TRBD1 might be the D (6 bases). Trimming shortened V by 2 bases and J by 3 bases, and 17 bases separated the two germline ends. The CDR3 has 18 residues. Germline CDR1 SNHLY, CDR2 FYNNEI. The CDR3 DNA reads as TGTGCCAGCAGTGAACGTGGGACAAGGGGTCGTGGGGCCAACGTCCTGACTTTC. Its translation: CASSERGTRGRGANVLTF.

The chain has TRBV30 and TRBJ2-5, with D tentatively TRBD1 (7 bases). V shed 8 bases and J shed 5 bases, with 21 bases lying between them. Germline-derived CDR1 and CDR2 are GTSNPN and SVGIG (reference sequence). This CDR3 region has 14 residues. CDR3: CAHKGGQSSETQYF. As DNA, the CDR3 is TGTGCCCACAAGGGGGGACAGAGCTCGGAGACCCAGTACTTC.

The chain employs TRBV27 and TRBJ1-1; D is perhaps TRBD1 (5 bases). Germline CDR1 and CDR2: MNHEY and SMNVEV (reference sequence). The CDR3 extends over 16 amino acids. The V and J ends lost 5 bases and 5 bases respectively, with 21 bases between them. The CDR3 loop reads CASSLITGLGVTEAFF. The CDR3, as DNA: TGTGCCAGCAGTCTAATAACAGGTTTGGGCGTTACTGAAGCTTTCTTT.

The V call is TRBV5-1, the J call TRBJ1-1; 8 bases agree with TRBD1. V was clipped by 0 bases and J by 0 bases; unmatched bases: 7. This CDR3 region has 17 residues. Germline V gene data show CDR1 as SGHRS and CDR2 as YFSETQ. CDR3 sequence: CASSLAGTGTLNTEAFF. Here the CDR3 DNA reads TGCGCCAGCAGCTTGGCGGGGACAGGTACCCTGAACACTGAAGCTTTCTTT.

This clone came up once. The chain is built from TRBV11-1 and TRBJ2-1, with 9 bases that match TRBD2. The germline V gene encodes CDR1 SGHAT and CDR2 FQDESV (reference sequence). The junction had 5 bases not matched to a gene; V was cut back by 8 bases and J by 6 bases. This CDR3 has 13 amino acids. CDR3 protein: CASRTSAGNEQFF. The CDR3 DNA sequence: TGTGCCAGCCGGACTAGCGCTGGCAATGAGCAGTTCTTC.

The V call is TRBV30, the J call TRBJ1-3, with a weak D call TRBD1 (6 bases). From germline, CDR1 is GTSNPN and CDR2 SVGIG (reference sequence). The V end was cut by 5 bases, the J end by 0 bases, with 11 bases between. CDR3 length: 14 amino acids. CDR3 region: CAWDTGISGNTIYF. Written as DNA, the CDR3 is TGTGCCTGGGATACAGGGATCTCTGGAAACACCATATATTTT.

The chain links TRBV2 to TRBJ2-5; D gene uncertain. Germline values: CDR1 SNHLY, CDR2 FYNNEI. The V and J ends lost 6 bases and 4 bases respectively, with 21 bases between them. This CDR3 is built from 16 residues. CDR3 protein: CASREIGYPNGETQYF. The CDR3 DNA reads TGTGCCAGCAGGGAGATCGGGTATCCAAATGGAGAGACCCAGTACTTC. Complete variable domain (other parts from reference TRBV2 and TRBJ2-5): EPEVTQTPSHQVTQMGQEVILRCVPISNHLYFYWYRQILGQKVEFLVSFYNNEISEKSEIFDDQFSVERPDGSNFTLKIRSTKLEDSAMYFCASREIGYPNGETQYFGPGTRLLVL.

The V gene is TRBV3-1 (or the pseudogene TRBV3-2), the J gene TRBJ1-6, with D possibly being TRBD1 (5 bases). The CDR3 contains 14 residues. Germline V gene lookup returns CDR1 LGHDT and CDR2 YNNKEL (reference sequence). V was clipped by 4 bases and J by 7 bases, with 11 bases between them. In DNA form, the CDR3 reads TGTGCCAGCAGCCGGACAATAGGGAATTCACCCCTCCACTTT. Translated: CASSRTIGNSPLHF.

This rearrangement joins TRBV4-2 to TRBJ1-1; D is undetermined. Between the trimmed V and J ends, which lost 0 bases and 7 bases, there was a span of 12 bases. Germline V lookup: CDR1 LGHNA, CDR2 YNFKEQ. The CDR3 is 14 amino acids. CDR3 sequence (DNA): TGTGCCAGCAGCCAAGAATTAAACCCCAGTGAAGCTTTCTTT. Translated: CASSQELNPSEAFF.

The genes are TRBV3-1 (or the pseudogene TRBV3-2) and TRBJ1-2, with D possibly TRBD1 on 5 matching bases. CDR1 and CDR2 from the germline V gene are LGHDT and YNNKEL (reference sequence). This CDR3 spans 13 amino acids. V was shortened by 1 base and J by 7 bases, with 10 bases between the two germline ends. In DNA, the CDR3 is TGTGCCAGCAGCCAAGTTAAAGGGGCTGGCTACACCTTC. This encodes CASSQVKGAGYTF.

On this clone itself: This sample includes further DNA sequences coding for the same CDR3. The J gene is TRBJ1-2, the V gene TRBV5-1; weak D call: TRBD1 (6 bases). CDR3 length: 14 residues. V gave up 0 bases and J gave up 2 bases, with 8 bases separating them. Germline V gives CDR1 SGHRS, CDR2 YFSETQ. CDR3 region: CASSLDRANYGYTF. The CDR3 region has the DNA TGCGCCAGCAGCTTGGACAGGGCGAACTATGGCTACACCTTC.

The chain combines TRBV11-2 with TRBJ1-1; 9 bases align to TRBD1. CDR3 length: 14 amino acids. Per germline, CDR1 SGHAT and CDR2 FQNNGV. Losses at the gene ends were 4 bases for V and 5 bases for J; bases not matched to a gene: 5. CDR3 in DNA: TGTGCCAGCAGCTCTTGGACAGGGGCGACTGAAGCTTTCTTT. This gives the protein CASSSWTGATEAFF.

The V gene is TRBV28, the J gene TRBJ2-1; 13 positions agree with TRBD2. The germline CDR1 and CDR2 sequences are MDHEN and SYDVKM. This CDR3 comprises 19 residues. V trimming: 1 base; J trimming: 0 bases; junction bases outside the gene matches: 6. The CDR3 coding sequence is TGTGCCAGCAGTTTATCGGGACTAGCGGGGACCCACTCCTACAATGAGCAGTTCTTC. This translates into CASSLSGLAGTHSYNEQFF.

The chain joins TRBV24-1 to TRBJ2-5; D is uncertain. Trimming took 7 bases from V and 5 from J, leaving 7 bases between them. Per germline, CDR1 KGHDR and CDR2 SFDVKD. This CDR3 is built from 11 residues. The CDR3 nucleotides are TGTGCCACCAGCCTGGCCGAGACCCAGTACTTC. This codes for CATSLAETQYF.

The rearrangement joins TRBV28 to TRBJ2-3; 11 bases are shared with TRBD2. The CDR3 contains 13 residues. V dropped 4 bases and J dropped 9; count of bases not matched to a gene: 3. In germline, CDR1 is MDHEN, CDR2 SYDVKM. CDR3 nucleotides: TGTGCCAGCAGTTCCCCTAGCGGGGGGACGCAGTATTTT. Encoded protein: CASSSPSGGTQYF.

This rearrangement joins TRBV5-5 to TRBJ2-1; TRBD2 agrees at 11 bases. The CDR3 is made up of 15 amino acids. V lost 1 base and J lost 10; bases outside the gene matches: 7. CDR1 and CDR2 from the germline V gene are SGHKS and YYEKEE (reference sequence). CDR3 amino acids: CASSLPRLAGSEQFF. The DNA of the CDR3 is TGTGCCAGCAGCTTGCCACGACTAGCGGGATCGGAGCAGTTCTTC. The whole variable domain, remainder taken from reference TRBV5-5 and TRBJ2-1, is DAGVTQSPTHLIKTRGQQVTLRCSPISGHKSVSWYQQVLGQGPQFIFQYYEKEERGRGNFPDRFSARQFPNYSSELNVNALLLGDSALYLCASSLPRLAGSEQFFGPGTRLTVL.

V is TRBV15 and J is TRBJ2-7, with TRBD2 matching 8 bases. The CDR3 covers 15 residues. The V gene's germline CDR1 is LNHNV and CDR2 YYDKDF (reference sequence). The J segment lost 3 bases and the V segment lost 2 bases, leaving 6 bases of the junction unmatched. DNA of the CDR3: TGTGCCACCAGCAGACTTAGGGGACTAGACTACGAGCAGTACTTC. Translating it yields CATSRLRGLDYEQYF.